These T cell receptor beta chains were read from a single sample in a study of T-cell memory formation after mild COVID-19. TCRdb re-called the 5' RACE reads through MiXCR, storing one row per CDR3 protein. Found here are 350,000 or so distinct CDR3 sequences, 20% to 25% of them singletons; the top ten hold 20% to 25%. The source material was PBMCs or a T cell subset sorted from them (not recorded which). These receptors came from a man younger than 35 who had mild COVID-19 (a few samples of this study predate the infection). Cell type and time point are not known. Both conserved end residues are part of each CDR3. A D gene is named only where the DNA matches it firmly. Some rows mark clone size as missing; the rest say once, few, many or name a class of expanded clone.

abundance,d_gene,j_gene,v_gene,CDR3aa,CDR3nt
few,TRBD1,TRBJ1-1,TRBV15,CATSRGAGGREAFF,TGTGCCACCAGCAGAGGAGCAGGGGGAAGGGAAGCTTTCTTT
few,NA,TRBJ1-1,TRBV16,CASTYAWGTEAFF,TGTGCCAGCACCTACGCCTGGGGAACTGAAGCTTTCTTT
few,TRBD1,TRBJ2-5,TRBV4-2,CASSQEGQGGTQYF,TGTGCCAGCAGCCAAGAGGGACAGGGGGGCACCCAGTACTTC
many,NA,TRBJ1-1,TRBV7-2,CASSLAPSTEAFF,TGTGCCAGCAGCTTAGCCCCGAGCACTGAAGCTTTCTTT
NA,TRBD1,TRBJ1-5,TRBV7-2,CASSRDSPYQPQHF,TGTGCCAGCAGCCGGGACAGCCCCTATCAGCCCCAGCATTTT
NA,NA,TRBJ2-3,TRBV12-3/TRBV12-4,CASTTGRYADTQYF,TGTGCCAGCACCACGGGACGTTATGCAGATACGCAGTATTTT
few,TRBD1,TRBJ2-5,TRBV7-9,CASSDRRRDRGGETQYF,TGTGCCAGCAGCGACAGACGCCGGGACAGGGGCGGAGAGACCCAGTACTTC
few,NA,TRBJ2-7,TRBV6-2/TRBV6-3,CASVNSGASSYEQYF,TGTGCCAGCGTAAATTCGGGGGCCAGCTCCTACGAGCAGTACTTC
NA,NA,TRBJ2-5,TRBV5-6,CASSLGPPVETQYF,TGTGCCAGCAGCTTGGGTCCCCCGGTAGAGACCCAGTACTTC
few,NA,TRBJ1-5,TRBV12-2,CASRSRREGTPQPQHF,TGTGCAAGTCGCTCCCGTAGGGAGGGGACCCCTCAGCCCCAGCATTTT
many,NA,TRBJ2-5,TRBV5-1,CASSSLAGRETQYF,TGCGCCAGCAGCTCCCTCGCGGGCCGGGAGACCCAGTACTTC
NA,TRBD1,TRBJ2-1,TRBV7-9,CASLIYRDRGGEQFF,TGTGCCAGCCTAATATACCGGGACAGAGGGGGTGAGCAGTTCTTC